This TCR beta chain was sequenced in a study of T cell responses to AZD1222 COVID-19 vaccine. Some clones are missing from TCRdb's copy, which holds only in-frame ones; the method was immunoSEQ multiplex PCR. This table has about 85,000 clones, roughly nine tenths appearing once. For this clone: Its cognate antigen is unknown.

Study conclusions and caveats: Among the donors, most were white British and more were female, and clonal diversity was possibly underestimated.

With V trimmed by 3 bases and J by 6 bases, 4 bases remained unmatched. This CDR3 is built from 13 residues. CDR1 is MNHNY and CDR2 is SVGAGI in the germline V gene (reference sequence). The source was peripheral blood, collected on day 0 of AZD1222 vaccination. The sequence was obtained from an adult in good health. The V gene is TRBV6-6, the J gene TRBJ1-2; 7 bases line up with TRBD1. CDR3 sequence (DNA): TGTGCCAGCAGTTATCCAGGGGGGAATGGCTACACCTTC. Amino acids: CASSYPGGNGYTF.